The source of this T cell receptor (beta chain) is a study of OX40 agonist ivuxolimab in advanced cancers. About the research overall: Patients received intravenous ivuxolimab every 2 weeks at 0.01 to 10 mg/kg. Three patients, one with hepatocellular carcinoma and two with cutaneous melanoma, responded partially.

This CDR3 contains 17 residues. CDR1 and CDR2 from the germline V gene are SGHTA and FQGTGA. The V and J ends lost 5 bases and 6 bases, in that order; junction bases with no gene match: 13. This clone was recorded only once. TCRdb's table, derived via immunoSEQ multiplex PCR, lists solely in-frame clones and lacks some. The sample yields more than 55,000 clones, about 90% seen once. A history of autoimmune disease or systemic immunosuppression excluded patients. The source was CD4+ or CD8+ T cells sorted from blood, collected in a trial of the OX40 agonist ivuxolimab. The chain has TRBV7-3 and TRBJ2-3; 11 bases align to TRBD2. The clonotype was recovered from an adult with an advanced solid tumor such as melanoma, head and neck, liver or kidney cancer. DNA for the CDR3: TGTGCCAGCAGCCCCCGGGGTAGCGGGGGGGTCGGCGATACGCAGTATTTT. Translation gives CASSPRGSGGVGDTQYF.